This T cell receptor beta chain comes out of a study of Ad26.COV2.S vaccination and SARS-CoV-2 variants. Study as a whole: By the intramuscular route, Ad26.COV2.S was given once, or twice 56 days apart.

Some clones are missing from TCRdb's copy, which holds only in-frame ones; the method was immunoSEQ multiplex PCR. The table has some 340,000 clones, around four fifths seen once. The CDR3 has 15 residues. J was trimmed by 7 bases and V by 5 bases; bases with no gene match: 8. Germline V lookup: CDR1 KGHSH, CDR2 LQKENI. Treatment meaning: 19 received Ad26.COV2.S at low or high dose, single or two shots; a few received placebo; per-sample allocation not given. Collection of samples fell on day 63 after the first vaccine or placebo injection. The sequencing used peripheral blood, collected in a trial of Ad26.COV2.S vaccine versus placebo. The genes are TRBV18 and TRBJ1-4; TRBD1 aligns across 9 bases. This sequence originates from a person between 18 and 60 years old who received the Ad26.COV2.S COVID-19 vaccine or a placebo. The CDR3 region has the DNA TGTGCCAGCTCATCAAGAACAGGGGGCGGTGAAAAACTGTTTTTT. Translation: CASSSRTGGGEKLFF.